This T cell receptor beta chain was sequenced for a study of T cell responses to AZD1222 COVID-19 vaccine. Assay: immunoSEQ multiplex PCR; the TCRdb copy retains only in-frame clones and omits some. The sample lists about 140,000 clones, over 90% seen once, with 0.7% to 1% in the top ten. The CDR3 contains 14 residues. CDR1 is LNHDA and CDR2 is SQIVND in the germline V gene (reference sequence). V lost 6 bases, J lost 10 bases, and 19 bases lay in between. The sequencing here drew on peripheral blood, taken on day 0 of MenACWY control vaccination. The rearrangement uses TRBV19 and TRBJ2-4, with no clear D. This clonotype originated in an adult in good health. The CDR3 DNA sequence: TGTGCCAGTAGCCCATGGGGTAGGGCTGAGATTCAGTACTTC. This gives the protein CASSPWGRAEIQYF.